This TCR beta chain was recorded in a study of CD8 T cells in Susac syndrome. About the study: When their blood was taken, patients with Susac syndrome were therapy-naive, taking corticosteroids, or taking intravenous immunoglobulin alone.

cDNA came from roughly 0.5 to 1 ug RNA primed by random hexamers. The CDR3 of TCR beta was amplified by immunoSEQ multiplex PCR across 54 Vbeta and 13 Jbeta. TCRdb re-called the immunoSEQ multiplex PCR reads with MiXCR, one entry per CDR3 protein. The repertoire holds approximately 79,000 distinct CDR3 sequences, with roughly 92% as singletons. Sequencing of TCR beta, carried out with a high-throughput approach, was applied to CD8+ and CD4+ T cells from the blood. Negative isolation yielded the CD8+ and CD4+ T cells, while FACS enriched the TEMRA cells. The sample taken for sequencing was CD8+ T cells from PBMCs. The clonotype comes from a human donor with Susac syndrome.

The DNA of the CDR3 is TGTGCCAGCAGCCTCAGCGTGATGTCTATCCAAGCTTTCTTT. Its translation is CASSLSVMSIQAFF. The genes are TRBV28 and TRBJ1-1; D not certain. This CDR3 has 14 amino acids. In germline, CDR1 is MDHEN, CDR2 SYDVKM. Between the trimmed V and J ends, which lost 6 bases and 9 bases, there was a span of 20 bases.